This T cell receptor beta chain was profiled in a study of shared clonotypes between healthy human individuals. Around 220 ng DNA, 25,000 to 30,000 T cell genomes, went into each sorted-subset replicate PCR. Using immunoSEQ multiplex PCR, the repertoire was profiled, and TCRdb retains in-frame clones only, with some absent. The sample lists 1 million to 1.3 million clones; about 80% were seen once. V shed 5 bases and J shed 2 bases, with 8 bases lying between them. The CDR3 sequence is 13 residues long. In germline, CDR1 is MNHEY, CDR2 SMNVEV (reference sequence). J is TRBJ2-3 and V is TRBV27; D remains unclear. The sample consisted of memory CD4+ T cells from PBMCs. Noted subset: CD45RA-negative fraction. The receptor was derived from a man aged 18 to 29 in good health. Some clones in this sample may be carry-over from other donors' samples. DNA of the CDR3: TGTGCCAGCAGTCGTTACTTCACAGATACGCAGTATTTT. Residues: CASSRYFTDTQYF.